Sequencing of this TCR beta chain was carried out in a study of shared clonotypes between healthy human individuals. The CDR3 is 13 residues long. After removal of 7 bases from V and 4 bases from J, the junction contained 10 bases not matched to a gene. Germline loops: CDR1 SQVTM, CDR2 ANQGSEA. Study-level results: In general, naive subsets displayed greater estimated richness than memory subsets did.

This table comes from immunoSEQ multiplex PCR, and its TCRdb copy is limited to in-frame clones, with some not included. Found here are approximately 530,000 clones, around 95% of them singletons; the top ten hold nearly 0.065%. Points on this clone: Its specificity is not known.

Everyone who donated was a Caucasian adult who lived in Nashville, Tennessee. This clonotype originated in a woman aged 25 to 39 in good health. V and J are TRBV29-1 and TRBJ2-7, with 7 bases lining up with TRBD2. The sequencing sample was made of naive CD4+ T cells sorted from blood. Noted subset: CD45RA+ positively selected. CDR3 region: CSARGTTSYEQYF. CDR3 in DNA: TGCAGCGCGCGCGGGACTACTTCTTACGAGCAGTACTTC.